Presented here are 2 T cell receptor beta chains from one specimen sequenced in a study of OX40 agonist ivuxolimab in advanced cancers. The library was produced with the immunoSEQ multiplex PCR assay. Drawn from immuneACCESS, this table holds only the in-frame rearrangements with V and J called that TCRdb kept. Clones are partly lost; checked studies trace under half to an unresolved V gene and leave the rest unexplained. For this sample there are around 90,000 clones; around nine tenths appear just once. The ten largest clones represent 1% to 1.3% of the sample. This sample comprised CD4+ or CD8+ T cells sorted from blood, obtained in a trial of the OX40 agonist ivuxolimab. All receptors come from an adult with an advanced solid tumor such as melanoma, head and neck, liver or kidney cancer.

The rearrangement uses TRBV9 and TRBJ1-1; the D is unclear. Germline assignment: CDR1 SGDLS and CDR2 YYNGEE. The V gene lost 0 bases and the J gene lost 1 base, with 4 bases spanning the gap. The CDR3 is 13 amino acids. The CDR3 sequence is CASSVGTNTEAFF. CDR3 in DNA: TGTGCCAGCAGCGTAGGTACGAACACTGAAGCTTTCTTT.

The CDR3 loop is CASGRGERLFDEQYF. Here the CDR3 DNA reads TGTGCCAGCGGACGGGGGGAGAGACTATTTGACGAGCAGTACTTC. The chain combines TRBV9 with TRBJ2-7; the match to TRBD2 covers 7 bases. Germline V gene lookup returns CDR1 SGDLS and CDR2 YYNGEE. Trimming at V came to 7 bases and at J to 5 bases, leaving 15 bases not matched to a gene. The CDR3 runs 15 residues.